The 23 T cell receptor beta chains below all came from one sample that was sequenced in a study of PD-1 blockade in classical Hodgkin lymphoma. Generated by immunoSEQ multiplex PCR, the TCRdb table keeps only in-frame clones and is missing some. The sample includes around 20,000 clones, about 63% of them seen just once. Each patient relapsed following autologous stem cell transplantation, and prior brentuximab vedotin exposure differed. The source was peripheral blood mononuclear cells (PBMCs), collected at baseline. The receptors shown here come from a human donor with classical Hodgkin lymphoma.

For the CDR3, the DNA is TGTGCCAGCAGCTTGGAGGGGGCGGCCACCGGGGAGCTGTTTTTT. This sequence encodes CASSLEGAATGELFF. The chain links TRBV4-2 to TRBJ2-2; possibly TRBD1 for D (7 bases). The germline CDR1 and CDR2 sequences are LGHNA and YNFKEQ. V lost 5 bases to trimming and J lost 4 bases, with 14 bases between them. This CDR3 comprises 15 residues.

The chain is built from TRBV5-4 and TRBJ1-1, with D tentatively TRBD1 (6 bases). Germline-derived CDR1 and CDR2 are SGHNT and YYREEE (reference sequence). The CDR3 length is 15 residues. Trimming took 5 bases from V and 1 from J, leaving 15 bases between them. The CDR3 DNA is TGTGCCAGCAGTCGCGGGGGCAACGAGAACACTGAAGCTTTCTTT. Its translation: CASSRGGNENTEAFF.

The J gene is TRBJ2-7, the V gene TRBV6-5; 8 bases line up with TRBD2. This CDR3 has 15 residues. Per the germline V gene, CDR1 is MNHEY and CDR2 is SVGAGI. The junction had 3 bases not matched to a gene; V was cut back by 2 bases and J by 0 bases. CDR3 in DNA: TGTGCCAGCAGTTACGGGCGGGGGGTCTCCTACGAGCAGTACTTC. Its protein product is CASSYGRGVSYEQYF.

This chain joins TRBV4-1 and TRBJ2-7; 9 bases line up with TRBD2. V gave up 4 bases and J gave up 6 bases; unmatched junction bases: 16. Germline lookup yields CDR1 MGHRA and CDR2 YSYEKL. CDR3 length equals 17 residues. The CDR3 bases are TGCGCCAGCAGCCTCCAGACATCTGGCGGGAGGGTGTTCGAGCAGTACTTC. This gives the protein CASSLQTSGGRVFEQYF.

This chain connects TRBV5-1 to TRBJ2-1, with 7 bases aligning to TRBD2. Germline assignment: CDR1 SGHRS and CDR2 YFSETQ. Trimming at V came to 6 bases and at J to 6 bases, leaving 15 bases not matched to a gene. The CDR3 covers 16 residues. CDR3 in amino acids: CASTPLGTGGGNEQFF. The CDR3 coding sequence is TGCGCCAGCACTCCTCTAGGGACGGGCGGGGGCAATGAGCAGTTCTTC.

In nucleotides, the CDR3 is TGTGCCTGGGCCGGGGGGCTCGCTCAGCCCCAGCATTTT. It is translated as CAWAGGLAQPQHF. The V call is TRBV30, the J call TRBJ1-5, with D perhaps matching TRBD1 (6 bases). CDR3 size: 13 residues. Germline values: CDR1 GTSNPN, CDR2 SVGIG (reference sequence). V was clipped by 5 bases and J by 6 bases, with 14 bases between them.

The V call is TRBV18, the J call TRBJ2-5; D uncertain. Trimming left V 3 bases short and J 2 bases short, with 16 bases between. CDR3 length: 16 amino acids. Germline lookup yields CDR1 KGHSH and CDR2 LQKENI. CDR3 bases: TGTGCCAGCTCACCGCCTTTAATGCTAGGACAAGAGACCCAGTACTTC. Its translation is CASSPPLMLGQETQYF. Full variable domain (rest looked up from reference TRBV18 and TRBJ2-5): NAGVMQNPRHLVRRRGQEARLRCSPMKGHSHVYWYRQLPEEGLKFMVYLQKENIIDESGMPKERFSAEFPKEGPSILRIQQVVRGDSAAYFCASSPPLMLGQETQYFGPGTRLLVL.

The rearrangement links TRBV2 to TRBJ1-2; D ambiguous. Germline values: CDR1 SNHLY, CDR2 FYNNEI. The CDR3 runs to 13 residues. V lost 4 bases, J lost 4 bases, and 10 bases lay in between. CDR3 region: CASSAGSSYGYTF. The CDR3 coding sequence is TGTGCCAGCAGTGCGGGCAGCTCCTATGGCTACACCTTC.

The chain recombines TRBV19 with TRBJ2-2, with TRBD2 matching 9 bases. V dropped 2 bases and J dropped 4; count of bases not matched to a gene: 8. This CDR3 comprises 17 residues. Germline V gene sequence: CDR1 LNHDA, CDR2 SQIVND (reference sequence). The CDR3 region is CASSILGLAGTTGELFF. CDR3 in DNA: TGTGCCAGTAGTATATTGGGCCTAGCGGGGACCACCGGGGAGCTGTTTTTT.

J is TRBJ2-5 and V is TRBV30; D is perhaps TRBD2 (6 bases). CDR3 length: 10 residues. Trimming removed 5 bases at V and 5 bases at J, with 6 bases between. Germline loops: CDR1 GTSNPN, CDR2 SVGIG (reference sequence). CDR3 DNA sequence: TGTGCCTGGGGGAGGGAGACCCAGTACTTC. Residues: CAWGRETQYF.

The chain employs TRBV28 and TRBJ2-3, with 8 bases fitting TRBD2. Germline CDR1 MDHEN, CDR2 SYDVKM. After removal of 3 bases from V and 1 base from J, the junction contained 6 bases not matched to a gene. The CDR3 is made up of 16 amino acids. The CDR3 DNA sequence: TGTGCCAGCAGTTTGACCACTAGCGGACGCACAGATACGCAGTATTTT. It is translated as CASSLTTSGRTDTQYF.

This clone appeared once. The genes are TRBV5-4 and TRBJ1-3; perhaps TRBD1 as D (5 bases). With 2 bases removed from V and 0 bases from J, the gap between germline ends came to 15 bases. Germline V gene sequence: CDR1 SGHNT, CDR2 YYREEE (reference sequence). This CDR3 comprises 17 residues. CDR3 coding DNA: TGTGCCAGCAGCTTTAAGGCTCCAGGGAGCTCTGGAAACACCATATATTTT. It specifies CASSFKAPGSSGNTIYF.

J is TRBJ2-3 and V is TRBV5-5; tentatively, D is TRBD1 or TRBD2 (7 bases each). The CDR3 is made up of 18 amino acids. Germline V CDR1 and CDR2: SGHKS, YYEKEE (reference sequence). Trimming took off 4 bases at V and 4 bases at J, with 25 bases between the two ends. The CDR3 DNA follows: TGTGCCAGCAGCCACCCAGAGGGGGCTAGCGGAGAACCAGATACGCAGTATTTT. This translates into CASSHPEGASGEPDTQYF.

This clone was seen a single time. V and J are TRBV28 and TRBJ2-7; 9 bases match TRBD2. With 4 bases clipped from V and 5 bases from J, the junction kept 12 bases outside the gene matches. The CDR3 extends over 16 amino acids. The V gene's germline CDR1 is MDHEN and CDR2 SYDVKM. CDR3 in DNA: TGTGCCAGCAGTTCAGACAAGCGGGGGGCGAGGGACGAGCAGTACTTC. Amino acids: CASSSDKRGARDEQYF.

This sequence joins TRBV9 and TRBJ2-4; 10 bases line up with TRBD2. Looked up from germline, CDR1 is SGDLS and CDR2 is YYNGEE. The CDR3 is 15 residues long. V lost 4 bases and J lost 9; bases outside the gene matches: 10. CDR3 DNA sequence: TGTGCCAGCAGCCTCGGGACTAGCGATAGGGGCATTCAGTACTTC. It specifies CASSLGTSDRGIQYF.

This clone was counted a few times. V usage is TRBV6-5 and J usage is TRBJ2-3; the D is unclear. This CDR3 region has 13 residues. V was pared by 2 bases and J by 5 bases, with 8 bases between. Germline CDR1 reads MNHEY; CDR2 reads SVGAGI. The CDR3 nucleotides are TGTGCCAGCAGTTACATTTCGCAAGATACGCAGTATTTT. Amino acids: CASSYISQDTQYF.

In DNA form, the CDR3 reads TGTGCCAGCAGTGAAAGACCCGAAGCAGGGGAGCTGTTTTTT. It yields the protein CASSERPEAGELFF. V and J are TRBV25-1 and TRBJ2-2, with D unresolved. With 2 bases removed from V and 8 bases from J, the gap between germline ends came to 12 bases. The CDR3 totals 14 residues. Germline assignment: CDR1 MGHDK and CDR2 SYGVNS.

The CDR3 sequence: CASSTTGVNTGELFF. The CDR3 DNA reads as TGTGCCAGCAGTACAACAGGGGTAAACACCGGGGAGCTGTTTTTT. This chain uses TRBV6-5 with TRBJ2-2; 7 positions match TRBD1. Germline V gene data show CDR1 as MNHEY and CDR2 as SVGAGI. Losses at the gene ends were 5 bases for V and 2 bases for J; bases not matched to a gene: 5. This CDR3 spans 15 amino acids.

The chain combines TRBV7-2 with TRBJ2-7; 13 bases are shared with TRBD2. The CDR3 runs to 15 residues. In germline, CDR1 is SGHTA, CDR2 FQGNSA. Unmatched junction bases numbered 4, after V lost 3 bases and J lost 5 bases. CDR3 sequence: CASSFRTSGSHEQYF. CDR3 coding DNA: TGTGCCAGCAGCTTCCGGACTAGCGGGAGCCACGAGCAGTACTTC.

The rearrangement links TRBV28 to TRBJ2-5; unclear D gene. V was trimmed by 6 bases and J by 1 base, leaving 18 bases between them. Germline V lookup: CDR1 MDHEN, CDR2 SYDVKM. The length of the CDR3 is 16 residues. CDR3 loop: CASSSRDGDGQETQYF. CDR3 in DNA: TGTGCCAGCAGCTCTCGAGATGGCGATGGCCAAGAGACCCAGTACTTC.

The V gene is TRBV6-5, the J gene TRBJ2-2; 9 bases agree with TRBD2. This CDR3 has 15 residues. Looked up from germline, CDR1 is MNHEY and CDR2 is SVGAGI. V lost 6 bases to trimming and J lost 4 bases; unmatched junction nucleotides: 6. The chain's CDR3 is CASRSGLASTGELFF. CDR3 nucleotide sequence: TGTGCCAGCAGATCGGGACTAGCAAGCACCGGGGAGCTGTTTTTT.

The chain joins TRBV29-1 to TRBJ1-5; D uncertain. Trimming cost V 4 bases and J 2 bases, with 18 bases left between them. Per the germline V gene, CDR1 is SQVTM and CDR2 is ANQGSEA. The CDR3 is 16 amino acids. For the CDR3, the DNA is TGCAGCGTTGTCCTGAGGAGATCGGATGGCAATCAGCCCCAGCATTTT. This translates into CSVVLRRSDGNQPQHF.

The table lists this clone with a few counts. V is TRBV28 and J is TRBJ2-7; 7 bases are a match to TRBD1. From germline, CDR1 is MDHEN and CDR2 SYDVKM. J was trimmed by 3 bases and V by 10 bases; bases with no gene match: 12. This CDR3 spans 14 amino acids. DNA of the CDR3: TGTGCCACCTGGGGACAGTTTTCCAACTACGAGCAGTACTTC. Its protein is CATWGQFSNYEQYF.